Presented here are 30 T cell receptor beta chains from one specimen sequenced in a study of blood T cell repertoires in COVID-19. Repertoires were generated with immunoSEQ multiplex PCR, while TCRdb's copy carries only in-frame clones and drops some. In the table there are roughly 250,000 clones, 70% to 90% of which are singletons. Sequencing was done on a sample of peripheral blood. These receptor sequences come from a middle-aged woman who had recovered from COVID-19.

The chain recombines TRBV27 with TRBJ1-2; D gene ambiguous. Germline CDR1 and CDR2: MNHEY and SMNVEV (reference sequence). Between the trimmed V and J ends, which lost 5 bases and 7 bases, there was a span of 20 bases. The CDR3 has 15 amino acids. The CDR3 DNA reads as TGTGCCAGCAGTGGAGGCGCCGGTCCCGTCGGTGGCTACACCTTC. Protein product: CASSGGAGPVGGYTF.

This clone was observed once. The chain has TRBV30 and TRBJ2-5; 7 bases match TRBD1. The CDR3 extends over 14 amino acids. In germline, CDR1 is GTSNPN, CDR2 SVGIG (reference sequence). The J segment lost 0 bases and the V segment lost 8 bases, leaving 9 bases of the junction unmatched. In DNA, the CDR3 is TGTGCCGGCAGGGGGAGCCGCGACCAAGAGACCCAGTACTTC. It specifies CAGRGSRDQETQYF.

CDR3 bases: TGTGCCAGTAGGCCCTACAGGGGCGAGCAGTTCTTC. Translation: CASRPYRGEQFF. This rearrangement joins TRBV19 to TRBJ2-1; 7 bases fit TRBD1. The CDR3 loop spans 12 amino acids. Germline V lookup: CDR1 LNHDA, CDR2 SQIVND (reference sequence). Trimming cost V 6 bases and J 10 bases; bases outside gene matches: 6.

The chain couples TRBV7-9 to TRBJ1-5, with a weak D call TRBD1 (5 bases). The CDR3 consists of 12 residues. Deletions cut 5 bases from V and 7 bases from J, with 9 bases between. Germline-derived CDR1 and CDR2 are SEHNR and FQNEAQ (reference sequence). The CDR3 nucleotides are TGTGCCAGCAGCCCAGGGTTCCAGCCCCAGCATTTT. As protein: CASSPGFQPQHF.

The chain joins TRBV5-5 to TRBJ1-2, with D perhaps matching TRBD1 (5 bases). This CDR3 has 16 residues. Trimming took 5 bases from V and 2 from J, leaving 19 bases between them. Germline lookup yields CDR1 SGHKS and CDR2 YYEKEE (reference sequence). In DNA, the CDR3 is TGTGCCAGCAGACACCAGGGAGGATACCCAAACTATGGCTACACCTTC. Its translation is CASRHQGGYPNYGYTF.

To note about this clone: Given a much more abundant clone one base away, this may be a read error. The rearrangement joins TRBV6-6 to TRBJ1-2; D perhaps matches TRBD1 (5 bases). CDR1 and CDR2 from the germline V gene are MNHNY and SVGAGI (reference sequence). The CDR3 runs 12 residues. V was shortened by 6 bases and J by 3 bases, with 8 bases between the two germline ends. The CDR3, as DNA: TGTGCCAGCAGCCCCAGGGACTATGGCTACACCTTC. Encoded protein: CASSPRDYGYTF.

This chain links TRBV5-4 with TRBJ1-1; D is perhaps TRBD1 (5 bases). The CDR3 loop spans 15 amino acids. The V gene lost 6 bases and the J gene lost 5 bases, with 20 bases spanning the gap. The germline V gene has CDR1 SGHNT and CDR2 YYREEE (reference sequence). Here the CDR3 reads CASTPGRQGGTEAFF. In nucleotides, the CDR3 is TGTGCCAGCACCCCTGGTCGGCAGGGCGGTACTGAAGCTTTCTTT.

V is TRBV20-1 and J is TRBJ2-3, with 9 bases identical to TRBD2. After removal of 3 bases from V and 4 bases from J, the junction contained 8 bases not matched to a gene. Per germline, CDR1 DFQATT and CDR2 SNEGSKA (reference sequence). The CDR3 is 15 residues long. CDR3 DNA: TGCAGTGCTAGTGGGGTAGCGGGAGACGCAGATACGCAGTATTTT. Its translation: CSASGVAGDADTQYF.

The rearrangement links TRBV20-1 to TRBJ1-2; D uncertain. V lost 3 bases and J lost 8, with 16 bases in between. This CDR3 has 13 residues. Germline V gene lookup returns CDR1 DFQATT and CDR2 SNEGSKA (reference sequence). The CDR3 here is CSASRSFGDGYTF. CDR3 DNA: TGCAGTGCTAGTCGGTCTTTTGGAGACGGCTACACCTTC.

This sequence joins TRBV5-4 and TRBJ1-3, with D possibly TRBD1 on 5 matching bases. The germline V gene has CDR1 SGHNT and CDR2 YYREEE (reference sequence). This CDR3 has 16 amino acids. V shed 4 bases and J shed 0 bases, with 14 bases lying between them. Written as DNA, the CDR3 is TGTGCCAGCAGCCCGGGGGGAGGGCTCTCTGGAAACACCATATATTTT. It is translated as CASSPGGGLSGNTIYF.

The genes are TRBV19 and TRBJ1-2, with a weak D call TRBD1 (5 bases). Germline CDR1 reads LNHDA; CDR2 reads SQIVND (reference sequence). The CDR3 is made up of 15 amino acids. V was pared by 11 bases and J by 0 bases, with 19 bases between. The CDR3 DNA reads TGTGCCGTATGGGAGGGACGGGAAGCTAACTATGGCTACACCTTC. It is translated as CAVWEGREANYGYTF. Supplemented by reference TRBV19 and TRBJ1-2, the full variable domain reads DGGITQSPKYLFRKEGQNVTLSCEQNLNHDAMYWYRQDPGQGLRLIYYSQIVNDFQKGDIAEGYSVSREKKESFPLTVTSAQKNPTAFYLCAVWEGREANYGYTFGSGTRLTVV.

V gene TRBV5-8 combines with J gene TRBJ2-3; D might be TRBD1 (6 bases). The germline V gene encodes CDR1 SGHTS and CDR2 YDEGEE. This CDR3 region has 16 residues. V was trimmed by 0 bases and J by 3 bases, leaving 14 bases between them. CDR3 in DNA: TGTGCCAGCAGCTTGGGGACCGGGACACCTACAGATACGCAGTATTTT. Translated: CASSLGTGTPTDTQYF.

The chain uses TRBV9 and TRBJ2-1, with 10 bases identical to TRBD2. The CDR3 is made up of 16 amino acids. Germline V gene lookup returns CDR1 SGDLS and CDR2 YYNGEE. The J segment lost 2 bases and the V segment lost 3 bases, leaving 5 bases of the junction unmatched. The CDR3 reads CASSEVAGGAYNEQFF. DNA of the CDR3: TGTGCCAGCAGCGAGGTAGCGGGGGGAGCCTACAATGAGCAGTTCTTC.

Points on this clone: Sequence at one end of the junction differs from germline and may be a read error. The chain carries TRBV7-9 and TRBJ1-5; tentative D call: TRBD1 (6 bases). This CDR3 is 14 amino acids long. CDR1 SEHNR and CDR2 FQNEAQ come from the germline V gene (reference sequence). The CDR3: CASSLGGRNQPQHF. CDR3 coding DNA: TGTGCCAGCAGCTTAGGGGGGCGCAACCAGCCCCAGCATTTT.

The V call is TRBV5-4, the J call TRBJ1-2; 7 bases align to TRBD1. Trimming cost V 4 bases and J 1 base; bases outside gene matches: 4. The CDR3 totals 14 residues. Germline V lookup: CDR1 SGHNT, CDR2 YYREEE (reference sequence). The CDR3 loop is CASSPAGGNYGYTF. In DNA, the CDR3 is TGTGCCAGCAGCCCGGCAGGGGGTAACTATGGCTACACCTTC.

This clone was seen only once. Other DNA sequences from this sample encode an identical CDR3 as well. The chain recombines TRBV3-1 (or the pseudogene TRBV3-2) with TRBJ2-1; the D gene is possibly TRBD1 (5 bases). CDR1 is LGHDT and CDR2 is YNNKEL in the germline V gene (reference sequence). Trimming pared 4 bases from V and 4 bases from J, leaving 5 bases between. The CDR3 spans 12 residues. The CDR3: CASSPGYNEQFF. CDR3 DNA: TGTGCCAGCAGCCCAGGGTACAATGAGCAGTTCTTC.

The CDR3 DNA reads as TGCAGCGTTGGGCTTAGCAGCTCCTACAATGAGCAGTTCTTC. The encoded protein is CSVGLSSSYNEQFF. J is TRBJ2-1 and V is TRBV29-1; D is unclear. This CDR3 has 14 amino acids. V lost 4 bases, J lost 0 bases, and 10 bases lay in between. In germline, CDR1 is SQVTM, CDR2 ANQGSEA.

The chain uses TRBV7-9 and TRBJ2-5, with no clear D. In germline, CDR1 is SEHNR, CDR2 FQNEAQ (reference sequence). The CDR3 has 13 residues. V dropped 4 bases and J dropped 5 bases, with 11 bases sitting between them. The CDR3 bases are TGTGCCAGCAGCTCGACCCAGGCGGAGACCCAGTACTTC. Its translation is CASSSTQAETQYF.

In DNA form, the CDR3 reads TGTGCCAGCAGCCAAGGGACCAGAGACTGGAGGGGGCTGTTTTTT. This translates into CASSQGTRDWRGLFF. The V gene is TRBV16, the J gene TRBJ2-2; the D gene is possibly TRBD2 (6 bases). This CDR3 comprises 15 residues. Deletions cut 2 bases from V and 13 bases from J, with 20 bases between. The germline CDR1 and CDR2 sequences are KGHSY and FQNENV.

This clone has a single count. The chain couples TRBV5-1 to TRBJ1-2, with D possibly TRBD1 on 5 matching bases. The V and J ends lost 4 bases and 1 base respectively, with 5 bases between them. Germline CDR1 SGHRS, CDR2 YFSETQ. The CDR3 has 12 amino acids. The CDR3, as DNA: TGCGCCAGCAGCAGGGGTAACTATGGCTACACCTTC. This translates into CASSRGNYGYTF.

This chain links TRBV19 with TRBJ2-7; 11 bases match TRBD2. Per germline, CDR1 LNHDA and CDR2 SQIVND (reference sequence). CDR3 size: 16 residues. V trimming: 4 bases; J trimming: 2 bases; junction bases outside the gene matches: 7. CDR3 sequence reads: CASSTRLAGPAYEQYF. The CDR3 DNA is TGTGCCAGTAGTACACGACTAGCGGGGCCCGCCTACGAGCAGTACTTC.

V is TRBV6-6 and J is TRBJ1-4; 10 bases match TRBD1. Germline CDR1 is MNHNY and CDR2 is SVGAGI (reference sequence). Trimming at V came to 6 bases and at J to 10 bases, leaving 8 bases not matched to a gene. This CDR3 contains 14 residues. This CDR3 reads CASSSDRGQRKLFF. The DNA for the CDR3 is TGTGCCAGCAGCTCCGACAGGGGGCAGAGAAAACTGTTTTTT.

V gene TRBV4-3 combines with J gene TRBJ2-1; TRBD2 aligns across 13 bases. V lost 2 bases, J lost 9 bases, and 4 bases stayed unmatched. Germline CDR1 reads LGHNA; CDR2 reads YSLEER. The CDR3 has 15 amino acids. CDR3 in DNA: TGCGCCAGCAGCCAAACTAGCGGGAGGGTTGGTGAGCAGTTCTTC. This translates into CASSQTSGRVGEQFF.

This chain uses TRBV18 with TRBJ1-6, with D unclear. The CDR3 contains 13 residues. With 3 bases removed from V and 14 bases from J, the gap between germline ends came to 14 bases. Germline V lookup: CDR1 KGHSH, CDR2 LQKENI. CDR3 residues: CASSPVAPRALHF. CDR3 bases: TGTGCCAGCTCACCTGTCGCCCCACGGGCCCTCCACTTT.

This clone came up once. The chain links TRBV7-8 to TRBJ1-4, with a tentative D call TRBD1 (6 bases). With 5 bases removed from V and 3 bases from J, the gap between germline ends came to 19 bases. The CDR3 runs 17 residues. The germline CDR1 and CDR2 sequences are SGHVS and FQNEAQ. The DNA of the CDR3 is TGTGCCAGCAGCACCCACAGGGCGGGTCGGGCTAATGAAAAACTGTTTTTT. Translated, it gives CASSTHRAGRANEKLFF. The full variable domain, completed using reference TRBV7-8 and TRBJ1-4, is GAGVSQSPRYKVAKRGQDVALRCDPISGHVSLFWYQQALGQGPEFLTYFQNEAQLDKSGLPSDRFFAERPEGSVSTLKIQRTQQEDSAVYLCASSTHRAGRANEKLFFGSGTQLSVL.

The gene calls are TRBV30 and TRBJ1-2; D not certain. There are 11 residues in the CDR3. Trimming stripped 5 bases from V and 8 bases from J, with 12 bases between. Germline lookup yields CDR1 GTSNPN and CDR2 SVGIG (reference sequence). In DNA form, the CDR3 reads TGTGCCTGGGGGGTGGGGAGGGGCTACACCTTC. Encoded protein: CAWGVGRGYTF.

The V gene is TRBV9, the J gene TRBJ2-3, with 8 bases aligning to TRBD2. Trimming took 0 bases from V and 0 from J; bases not matched to a gene: 6. This CDR3 comprises 17 residues. The germline V gene encodes CDR1 SGDLS and CDR2 YYNGEE. CDR3 residues: CASSVGRTSRSTDTQYF. The DNA of the CDR3 is TGTGCCAGCAGCGTAGGTCGGACTAGCAGAAGCACAGATACGCAGTATTTT.

V gene TRBV5-8 combines with J gene TRBJ1-1; D might be TRBD1 (5 bases). Between the trimmed V and J ends, which lost 1 base and 1 base, there was a span of 11 bases. The CDR3 sequence is 15 residues long. Germline CDR1 SGHTS, CDR2 YDEGEE. CDR3 protein: CASSLPRVPNTEAFF. Here the CDR3 DNA reads TGTGCCAGCAGCTTGCCCAGGGTCCCGAACACTGAAGCTTTCTTT. Combining the CDR3 with reference TRBV5-8 and TRBJ1-1 gives the whole variable domain EAGVTQSPTHLIKTRGQQATLRCSPISGHTSVYWYQQALGLGLQFLLWYDEGEERNRGNFPPRFSGRQFPNYSSELNVNALELEDSALYLCASSLPRVPNTEAFFGQGTRLTVV.

V gene TRBV7-6 combines with J gene TRBJ2-7; the match to TRBD1 covers 8 bases. Trimming removed 1 base from V and 2 bases from J; junction bases left unmatched: 1. This CDR3 contains 14 residues. Germline V gives CDR1 SGHVS, CDR2 FNYEAQ. CDR3 region: CASSLGQGTYEQYF. In nucleotides, the CDR3 is TGTGCCAGCAGCTTAGGACAGGGGACCTACGAGCAGTACTTC.

The chain employs TRBV5-1 and TRBJ2-7; a possible D gene is TRBD1 (6 bases). Per the germline V gene, CDR1 is SGHRS and CDR2 is YFSETQ. Trimming pared 3 bases from V and 2 bases from J, leaving 15 bases between. The CDR3 totals 15 residues. The CDR3 here is CASSSTQRTAYEQYF. The DNA of the CDR3 is TGCGCCAGCAGCTCTACCCAGAGGACAGCCTACGAGCAGTACTTC.